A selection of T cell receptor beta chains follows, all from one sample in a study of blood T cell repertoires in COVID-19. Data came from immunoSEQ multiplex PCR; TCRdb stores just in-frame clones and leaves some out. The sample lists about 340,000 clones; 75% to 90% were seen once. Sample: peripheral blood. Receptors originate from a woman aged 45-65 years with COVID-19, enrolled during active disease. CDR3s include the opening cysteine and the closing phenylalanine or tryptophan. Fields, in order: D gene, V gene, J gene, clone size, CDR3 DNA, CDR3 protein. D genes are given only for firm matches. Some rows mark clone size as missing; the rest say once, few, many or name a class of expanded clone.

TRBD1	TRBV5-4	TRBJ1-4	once	TGTGCCAGCAGCTTGGGAACAGGGGGAACTAATGAAAAACTGTTTTTT	CASSLGTGGTNEKLFF
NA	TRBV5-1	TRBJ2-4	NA	TGCGCCAGCAGCGGGGACTGGGAAAACATTCAGTACTTC	CASSGDWENIQYF
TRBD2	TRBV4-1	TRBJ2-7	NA	TGCGCCAGCAGCCACCTCCTCCCGATAGCGGGAGAAGGAGTCTACGAGCAGTACTTC	CASSHLLPIAGEGVYEQYF
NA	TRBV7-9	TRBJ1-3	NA	TGTGCCAGCAGCCATAAAGACATTTACTCTGGAAACACCATATATTTT	CASSHKDIYSGNTIYF
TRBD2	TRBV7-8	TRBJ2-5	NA	TGTGCCAGCAGCCTGACCGGGAGGCGAGAGACCCAGTACTTC	CASSLTGRRETQYF
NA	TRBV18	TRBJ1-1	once	TGTGCCAGCTCACCCCTAGACAGGTCGGCGAACACTGAAGCTTTCTTT	CASSPLDRSANTEAFF
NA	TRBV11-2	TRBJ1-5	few	TGTGCCAGCAGAGCAGGGGTATTTCAGCCCCAGCATTTT	CASRAGVFQPQHF
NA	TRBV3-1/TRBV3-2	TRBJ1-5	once	TGTGCCAGCAGCCCTGGAGGGGATCAGCCCCAGCATTTT	CASSPGGDQPQHF
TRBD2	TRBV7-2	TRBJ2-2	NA	TGTGCCAGCAGCTTAGCACCGTGGACTAGCGGGAGTGTTAACACCGGGGAGCTGTTTTTT	CASSLAPWTSGSVNTGELFF
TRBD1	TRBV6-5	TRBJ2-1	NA	TGTGCCAGCAGTACAGACAGGGGTTTAGTGAATGAGCAGTTCTTC	CASSTDRGLVNEQFF
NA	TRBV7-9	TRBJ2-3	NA	TGTGCCAGCAGCCTGGGGGGGCCGATGGGAGATACGCAGTATTTT	CASSLGGPMGDTQYF
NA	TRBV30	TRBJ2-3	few	TGTGCCTGGACAGGGGTCTTCGCAGATACGCAGTATTTT	CAWTGVFADTQYF
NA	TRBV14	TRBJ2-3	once	TGTGCCAGCAGCTTGCCACTGTTCACAGATACGCAGTATTTT	CASSLPLFTDTQYF
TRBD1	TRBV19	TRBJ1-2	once	TGTGCCAGTAGTATTTATCCGACAGGGGCCTTGAAGGGCTACACCTTC	CASSIYPTGALKGYTF